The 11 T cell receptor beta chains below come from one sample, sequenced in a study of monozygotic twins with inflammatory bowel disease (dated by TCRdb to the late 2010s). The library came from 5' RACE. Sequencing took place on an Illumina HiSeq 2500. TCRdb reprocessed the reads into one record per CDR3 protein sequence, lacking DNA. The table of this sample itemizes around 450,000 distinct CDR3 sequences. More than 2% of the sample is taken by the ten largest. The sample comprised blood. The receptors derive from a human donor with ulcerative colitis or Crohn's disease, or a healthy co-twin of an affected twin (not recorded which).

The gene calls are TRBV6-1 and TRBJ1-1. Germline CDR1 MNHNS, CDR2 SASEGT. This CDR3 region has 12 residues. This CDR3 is CASWRAPFEAFF.

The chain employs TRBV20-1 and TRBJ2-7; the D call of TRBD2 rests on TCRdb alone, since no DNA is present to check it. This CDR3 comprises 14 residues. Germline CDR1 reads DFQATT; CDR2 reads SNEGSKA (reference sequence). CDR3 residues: CSAGTSGISYEQYF.

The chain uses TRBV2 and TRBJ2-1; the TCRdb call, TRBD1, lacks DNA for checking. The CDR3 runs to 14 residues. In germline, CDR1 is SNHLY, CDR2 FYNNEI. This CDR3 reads CASDGGGPYNEQFF.

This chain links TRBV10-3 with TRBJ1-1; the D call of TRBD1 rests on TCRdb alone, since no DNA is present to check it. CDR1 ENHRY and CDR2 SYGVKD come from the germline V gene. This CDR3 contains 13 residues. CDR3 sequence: CAISEGVYTEAFF.

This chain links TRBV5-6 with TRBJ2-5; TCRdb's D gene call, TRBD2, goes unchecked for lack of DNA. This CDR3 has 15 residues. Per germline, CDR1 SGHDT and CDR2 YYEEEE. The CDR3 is CASSLLAGGVETQYF. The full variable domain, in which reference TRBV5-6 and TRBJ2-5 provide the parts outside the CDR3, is DAGVTQSPTHLIKTRGQQVTLRCSPKSGHDTVSWYQQALGQGPQFIFQYYEEEERQRGNFPDRFSGHQFPNYSSELNVNALLLGDSALYLCASSLLAGGVETQYFGPGTRLLVL.

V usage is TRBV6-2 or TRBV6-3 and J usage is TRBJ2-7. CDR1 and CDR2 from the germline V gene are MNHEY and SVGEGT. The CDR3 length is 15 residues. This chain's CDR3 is CASSYGWTRHYEQYF.

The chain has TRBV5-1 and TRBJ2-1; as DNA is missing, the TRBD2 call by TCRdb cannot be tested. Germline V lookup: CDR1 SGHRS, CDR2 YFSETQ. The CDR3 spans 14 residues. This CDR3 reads CASSFKRGVNEQFF.

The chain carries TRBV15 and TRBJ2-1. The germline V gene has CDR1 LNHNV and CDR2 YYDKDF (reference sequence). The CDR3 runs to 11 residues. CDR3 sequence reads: CATSKYNEQFF.

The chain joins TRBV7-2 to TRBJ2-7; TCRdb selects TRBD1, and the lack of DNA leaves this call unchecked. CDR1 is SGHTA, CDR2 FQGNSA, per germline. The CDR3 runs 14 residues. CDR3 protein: CASSLRGQDYEQYF. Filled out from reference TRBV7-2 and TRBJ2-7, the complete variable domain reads GAGVSQSPSNKVTEKGKDVELRCDPISGHTALYWYRQSLGQGLEFLIYFQGNSAPDKSGLPSDRFSAERTGGSVSTLTIQRTQQEDSAVYLCASSLRGQDYEQYFGPGTRLTVT.

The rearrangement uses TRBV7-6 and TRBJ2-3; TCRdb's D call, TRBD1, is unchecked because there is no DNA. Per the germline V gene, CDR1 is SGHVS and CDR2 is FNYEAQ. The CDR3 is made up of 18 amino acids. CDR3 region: CASSLTSAGAGITDTQYF.

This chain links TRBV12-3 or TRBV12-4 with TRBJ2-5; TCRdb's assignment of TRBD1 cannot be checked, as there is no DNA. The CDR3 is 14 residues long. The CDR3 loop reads CASSLGGEMGTQYF.